The clone carrying this T cell receptor beta chain was counted a few times. Its antigen is still unknown. This sample was taken from a study of T cell repertoires in cytomegalovirus infection. About the study: CMV infection and matching HLA type were both indicated by public TCR beta signatures. Regarding the study as a whole: Cumulative frequency (of public TCR beta family members) identified carriers of CMV plus the relevant HLA. The response measured ex vivo was dominated by TCR beta clonotypes (HLA-C-restricted and CMV-specific).

One entry per CDR3 protein results from TCRdb running MiXCR on the reads. The sample comprises about 140,000 distinct CDR3 sequences, under 8.5% of which are singletons, and over 15% rests with the top ten. This TCR derives from a human donor in good health (CMV status not recorded). Some clones in this sample may be carry-over from other donors' samples. Sequencing was carried out using PBMCs.

Here the CDR3 reads CASSLGETVTITEQFF. DNA of the CDR3: TGTGCCAGCAGTTTGGGCGAAACTGTAACGATCACTGAGCAGTTCTTC. The chain joins TRBV28 to TRBJ2-1; D remains ambiguous. V was clipped by 3 bases and J by 9 bases, with 21 bases between them. The germline V gene has CDR1 MDHEN and CDR2 SYDVKM. The CDR3 length is 16 residues.